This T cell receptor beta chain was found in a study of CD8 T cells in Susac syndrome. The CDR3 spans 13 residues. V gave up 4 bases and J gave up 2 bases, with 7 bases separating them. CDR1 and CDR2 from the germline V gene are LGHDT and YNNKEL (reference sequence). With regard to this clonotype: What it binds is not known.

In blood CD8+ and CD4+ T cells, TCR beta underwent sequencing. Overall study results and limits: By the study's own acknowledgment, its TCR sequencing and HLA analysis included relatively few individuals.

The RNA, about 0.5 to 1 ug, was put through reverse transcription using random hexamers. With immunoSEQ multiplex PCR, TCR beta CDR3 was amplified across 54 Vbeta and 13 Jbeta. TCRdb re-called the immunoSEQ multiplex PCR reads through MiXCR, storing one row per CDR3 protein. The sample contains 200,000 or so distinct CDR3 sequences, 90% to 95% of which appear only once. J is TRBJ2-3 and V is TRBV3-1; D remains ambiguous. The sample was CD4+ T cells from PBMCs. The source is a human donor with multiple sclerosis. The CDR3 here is CASSLKVTDTQYF. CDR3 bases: TGTGCCAGCAGCCTCAAGGTCACAGATACGCAGTATTTT.